This entry concerns a single TCR beta chain. This sample was included in a study of cytomegalovirus exposure and HLA in healthy donors. PCR primers comprised 60 Vbeta and 13 Jbeta primers. Sequencing used immunoSEQ multiplex PCR; TCRdb keeps in-frame clones, though not all of them. The sample includes over 150,000 clones, 85% of them seen just once. The CDR3 covers 15 residues. With 6 bases removed from V and 4 bases from J, the gap between germline ends came to 18 bases. The germline gives CDR1 MGHDK, CDR2 SYGVNS. The clonotype comes from a boy aged 2 to 10 in good health and CMV-seronegative. The chain joins TRBV25-1 to TRBJ2-5; D gene unclear. The source material was PBMCs. The CDR3 DNA reads TGTGCCAGCAGCGACCCGCGCCGAGGTCCAGAGACCCAGTACTTC. Its translation: CASSDPRRGPETQYF.